The 25 T cell receptor beta chains below all came from one sample that was sequenced in a study of blood T cell repertoires in COVID-19. Using immunoSEQ multiplex PCR, the repertoire was profiled, and TCRdb retains in-frame clones only, with some absent. The table has under 300,000 clones, about nine tenths seen once. Input material: PBMCs or T cells enriched from blood (not recorded which). The receptors derive from a woman aged 40 to 50 with acute COVID-19.

J is TRBJ1-5 and V is TRBV21-1; the table's D call, TRBD1, was not checked against the DNA. TRBV21-1 is a pseudogene segment. This CDR3 is built from 17 residues. The CDR3 sequence is CASSKGRGPYSNQPQHF. The CDR3 nucleotides are TGTGCCAGCAGCAAGGGCAGGGGACCTTACAGCAATCAGCCCCAGCATTTT.

V usage is TRBV27 and J usage is TRBJ2-5, with a weak D call TRBD2 (5 bases). V lost 1 base and J lost 3, with 12 bases in between. The CDR3 length is 15 residues. Looked up from germline, CDR1 is MNHEY and CDR2 is SMNVEV (reference sequence). CDR3 DNA: TGTGCCAGCAGTTTATTCTCGGGGAGCAAAGAGACCCAGTACTTC. Translation gives CASSLFSGSKETQYF.

CDR3 coding DNA: TGTGCCAGCCAGGGGGGCACTGAAGCTTTCTTT. The encoded protein is CASQGGTEAFF. The rearrangement links TRBV3-1 (or the pseudogene TRBV3-2) to TRBJ1-1; TRBD1 matches at 7 bases. The germline V gene encodes CDR1 LGHDT and CDR2 YNNKEL (reference sequence). The CDR3 loop spans 11 amino acids. The J segment lost 4 bases and the V segment lost 8 bases, leaving 1 base of the junction unmatched.

The chain combines TRBV6-5 with TRBJ1-1; TRBD1 is a possible D gene (5 bases). This CDR3 has 15 amino acids. Trimming removed 8 bases at V and 1 base at J, with 17 bases between. Per the germline V gene, CDR1 is MNHEY and CDR2 is SVGAGI. The CDR3 sequence: CASLLNRQWNTEAFF. The CDR3, as DNA: TGTGCCAGCCTCCTAAATAGACAGTGGAACACTGAAGCTTTCTTT.

The chain joins TRBV7-2 to TRBJ2-7, with 9 bases that match TRBD1. In germline, CDR1 is SGHTA, CDR2 FQGNSA. The CDR3 has 16 residues. V shed 0 bases, J shed 4 bases, and the junction held 7 bases outside the gene matches. The CDR3 DNA sequence: TGTGCCAGCAGCTTAGCCCAGGGGGGACAGGGTTACGAGCAGTACTTC. It is translated as CASSLAQGGQGYEQYF.

CDR3 region: CASSPKAGTYEQYF. In nucleotides, the CDR3 is TGTGCCAGCAGCCCGAAGGCAGGGACCTACGAGCAGTACTTC. This chain connects TRBV9 to TRBJ2-7; perhaps TRBD1 as D (5 bases). Germline assignment: CDR1 SGDLS and CDR2 YYNGEE. This CDR3 region has 14 residues. Deletions cut 4 bases from V and 2 bases from J, with 13 bases between.

V and J are TRBV6-2 or TRBV6-3 and TRBJ2-7, with 9 bases lining up with TRBD1. CDR3 length: 14 amino acids. The trim removed 2 bases at V and 4 bases at J, leaving 3 bases unmatched. Germline CDR1 MNHEY, CDR2 SVGEGT. The DNA for the CDR3 is TGTGCCAGCAGTTACACAGGGGGCTTGTACGAGCAGTACTTC. It specifies CASSYTGGLYEQYF.

The V call is TRBV21-1, the J call TRBJ2-7; TRBD1 was called by the table and not checked on the DNA. TRBV21-1 is given as a pseudogene. The CDR3 spans 15 residues. The CDR3 coding sequence is TGTGCCAGCAGGTTTGGGCAGGGTATGGGCTACGAGCAGTACTTC. Protein product: CASRFGQGMGYEQYF.

CDR3 coding DNA: TGTGCCAGCAGCTTAGAGGGACATAATTATGGCTACACCTTC. Translated, it gives CASSLEGHNYGYTF. The genes are TRBV7-8 and TRBJ1-2; D might be TRBD1 (6 bases). This CDR3 has 14 residues. The germline V gene encodes CDR1 SGHVS and CDR2 FQNEAQ. Trimming took 1 base from V and 5 from J, leaving 11 bases between them.

V and J are TRBV21-1 and TRBJ1-5; TRBD1, as called in the table, went unchecked against the DNA. TRBV21-1 is shown as a pseudogene. The CDR3 contains 14 residues. CDR3 amino acids: CASIQGLSNQPQHF. The CDR3 DNA sequence: TGTGCCAGCATCCAGGGGCTCAGCAATCAGCCCCAGCATTTT.

This clone was counted a few times. The J gene is TRBJ1-2, the V gene TRBV10-3; D perhaps matches TRBD1 (6 bases). The CDR3 totals 13 residues. CDR1 and CDR2 from the germline V gene are ENHRY and SYGVKD. Between the trimmed V and J ends, which lost 3 bases and 7 bases, there was a span of 12 bases. The CDR3 sequence is CAISDRGDGGYTF. In nucleotides, the CDR3 is TGTGCCATCAGTGACAGGGGAGACGGTGGCTACACCTTC.

The chain employs TRBV3-1 (or the pseudogene TRBV3-2) and TRBJ2-5, with D possibly being TRBD2 (7 bases). V lost 6 bases, J lost 1 base, and 15 bases lay in between. The CDR3 is made up of 15 amino acids. CDR1 and CDR2 from the germline V gene are LGHDT and YNNKEL (reference sequence). The CDR3 sequence is CASRDWGGPQETQYF. The CDR3 nucleotides read TGTGCCAGCAGGGATTGGGGGGGCCCCCAAGAGACCCAGTACTTC.

The chain combines TRBV28 with TRBJ1-4, with a weak D call TRBD1 (5 bases). Trimming took off 6 bases at V and 4 bases at J, with 12 bases between the two ends. CDR3 length equals 14 residues. The germline V gene encodes CDR1 MDHEN and CDR2 SYDVKM. Here the CDR3 reads CASRNRSGNEKLFF. In DNA, the CDR3 is TGTGCCAGCAGGAACAGGTCCGGTAATGAAAAACTGTTTTTT. Full variable domain (remainder filled in from reference TRBV28 and TRBJ1-4): DVKVTQSSRYLVKRTGEKVFLECVQDMDHENMFWYRQDPGLGLRLIYFSYDVKMKEKGDIPEGYSVSREKKERFSLILESASTNQTSMYLCASRNRSGNEKLFFGSGTQLSVL.

V gene TRBV7-2 combines with J gene TRBJ2-7; TRBD2 matches 10 bases. The CDR3 length is 15 residues. Germline V gives CDR1 SGHTA, CDR2 FQGNSA. V gave up 5 bases and J gave up 3 bases; unmatched junction bases: 7. The CDR3 reads CASSQGLAEFYEQYF. In DNA form, the CDR3 reads TGTGCCAGCAGCCAAGGACTAGCGGAATTCTACGAGCAGTACTTC.

This chain joins TRBV28 and TRBJ1-1; no definite D call. Germline V gene sequence: CDR1 MDHEN, CDR2 SYDVKM. Trimming took off 6 bases at V and 0 bases at J, with 5 bases between the two ends. The CDR3 consists of 12 residues. The CDR3 loop is CASRIMNTEAFF. The CDR3 nucleotides are TGTGCCAGCAGAATCATGAACACTGAAGCTTTCTTT.

The V gene is TRBV18, the J gene TRBJ2-1, with 9 nucleotides matching TRBD2. The germline CDR1 and CDR2 sequences are KGHSH and LQKENI. There are 14 residues in the CDR3. Trimming at V came to 3 bases and at J to 10 bases, leaving 7 bases not matched to a gene. The CDR3 DNA is TGTGCCAGCTCACCCGGGCGGGGGGGCGTGGAGCAGTTCTTC. Protein product: CASSPGRGGVEQFF.

The chain's CDR3 is CASSVDRGRETQYF. As DNA, the CDR3 is TGTGCCAGCAGCGTTGACAGGGGGCGGGAGACCCAGTACTTC. The gene calls are TRBV9 and TRBJ2-5; TRBD1 matches at 10 bases. The CDR3 is 14 residues long. Germline-derived CDR1 and CDR2 are SGDLS and YYNGEE. The trim removed 2 bases at V and 5 bases at J, leaving 3 bases unmatched.

The chain's CDR3 is CSVLPSGRVRETQYF. CDR3 DNA sequence: TGCAGCGTTTTGCCTAGCGGGAGGGTTAGGGAGACCCAGTACTTC. The chain links TRBV29-1 to TRBJ2-5; TRBD2 aligns across 12 bases. V was pared by 5 bases and J by 5 bases, with 9 bases of the junction left unmatched. The CDR3 runs to 15 residues. Germline V lookup: CDR1 SQVTM, CDR2 ANQGSEA.

The chain uses TRBV24-1 and TRBJ1-4; a possible D gene is TRBD1 (6 bases). The CDR3 length is 14 residues. Per the germline V gene, CDR1 is KGHDR and CDR2 is SFDVKD. The V end lost 1 base, the J end lost 9 bases, and 11 bases lay between the germline ends. Written as DNA, the CDR3 is TGTGCCACCAGTGATTTATATGGGACAAAAAAACTGTTTTTT. It translates to CATSDLYGTKKLFF.

The V and J genes are TRBV29-1 and TRBJ2-1; 10 positions match TRBD2. Germline V gives CDR1 SQVTM, CDR2 ANQGSEA. With 6 bases clipped from V and 6 bases from J, the junction kept 8 bases outside the gene matches. The CDR3 covers 14 residues. The CDR3 sequence is CSVVSGGAPNEQFF. CDR3 bases: TGCAGCGTGGTAAGCGGGGGGGCGCCCAATGAGCAGTTCTTC.

V is TRBV9 and J is TRBJ2-5, with a possible D match to TRBD1 (5 bases). CDR1 and CDR2 from the germline V gene are SGDLS and YYNGEE. This CDR3 comprises 15 residues. Trimming removed 1 base at V and 1 base at J, with 11 bases between. The CDR3 spells CASSVSGFGQETQYF. The CDR3 nucleotides read TGTGCCAGCAGCGTATCAGGGTTTGGCCAAGAGACCCAGTACTTC.

The chain links TRBV28 to TRBJ2-3; D may be TRBD2 (7 bases). The CDR3 spans 15 residues. Per germline, CDR1 MDHEN and CDR2 SYDVKM. Trimming left V 5 bases short and J 1 base short, with 13 bases between. The CDR3 here is CASSPAGARTDTQYF. CDR3 nucleotides: TGTGCCAGCAGTCCTGCGGGGGCACGCACAGATACGCAGTATTTT.

The CDR3 bases are TGTGCCAGCAGCTCCACTGGACTAGCGGGAGGTCGGGAGACCCAGTACTTC. Translated, it gives CASSSTGLAGGRETQYF. The gene calls are TRBV7-9 and TRBJ2-5; 14 nucleotides align to TRBD2. Trimming at V came to 4 bases and at J to 5 bases, leaving 9 bases not matched to a gene. In germline, CDR1 is SEHNR, CDR2 FQNEAQ (reference sequence). The CDR3 loop spans 17 amino acids.

In nucleotides, the CDR3 is TGTGCCACCAGTTCCGGGGAGACCCAGTACTTC. As protein: CATSSGETQYF. The V call is TRBV24-1, the J call TRBJ2-5, with D uncertain. Germline V gives CDR1 KGHDR, CDR2 SFDVKD. This CDR3 has 11 amino acids. V gave up 6 bases and J gave up 5 bases, with 6 bases separating them.

The chain employs TRBV11-2 and TRBJ2-5, with 8 bases identical to TRBD2. CDR3 length equals 14 residues. The J segment lost 5 bases and the V segment lost 5 bases, leaving 7 bases of the junction unmatched. Germline V CDR1 and CDR2: SGHAT, FQNNGV. In DNA form, the CDR3 reads TGTGCCAGCAGCCGCCCGGGAGGGGGGGAGACCCAGTACTTC. It is translated as CASSRPGGGETQYF.